The 30 T cell receptor beta chains listed next were all sequenced from one sample in a study of blood T cell repertoires in COVID-19. TCRdb keeps only in-frame clones here, not all; method: immunoSEQ multiplex PCR. Of 42,000 or so clones listed, approximately 90% are singletons. Sequenced material: peripheral blood. The source of these receptors is a man in his fifties or sixties with active COVID-19.

The chain links TRBV3-1 (or the pseudogene TRBV3-2) to TRBJ2-3, with 7 bases identical to TRBD2. Trimming cost V 4 bases and J 2 bases; bases outside gene matches: 3. Germline values: CDR1 LGHDT, CDR2 YNNKEL (reference sequence). CDR3 length: 14 residues. CDR3 loop: CASSRRDYTDTQYF. CDR3 sequence (DNA): TGTGCCAGCAGCCGCCGGGACTACACAGATACGCAGTATTTT.

V and J are TRBV6-5 and TRBJ2-5, with TRBD2 matching 15 bases. There are 15 residues in the CDR3. J gave up 4 bases and V 5 bases, and 2 bases lay outside the gene matches. Germline V gene lookup returns CDR1 MNHEY and CDR2 SVGAGI. CDR3 residues: CASSQGLAGGETQYF. For the CDR3, the DNA is TGTGCCAGCAGTCAGGGACTAGCGGGAGGAGAGACCCAGTACTTC.

This clone appeared once. J is TRBJ2-7 and V is TRBV7-9; maybe TRBD2 (6 bases). V gave up 10 bases and J gave up 6 bases, with 16 bases separating them. In germline, CDR1 is SEHNR, CDR2 FQNEAQ (reference sequence). The CDR3 is 12 residues long. This CDR3 is CATPGQGGEQYF. The CDR3 nucleotides are TGTGCCACCCCGGGGCAGGGAGGCGAGCAGTACTTC. Variable domain in full (rest from reference TRBV7-9 and TRBJ2-7): DTGVSQNPRHKITKRGQNVTFRCDPISEHNRLYWYRQTLGQGPEFLTYFQNEAQLEKSRLLSDRFSAERPKGSFSTLEIQRTEQGDSAMYLCATPGQGGEQYFGPGTRLTVT.

The CDR3 spells CASSERVSTDTQYF. DNA of the CDR3: TGTGCCAGCAGCGAGCGGGTGAGCACAGATACGCAGTATTTT. The rearrangement links TRBV27 to TRBJ2-3; tentatively, D is TRBD2 (6 bases). V dropped 6 bases and J dropped 0 bases, with 10 bases sitting between them. Germline V lookup: CDR1 MNHEY, CDR2 SMNVEV (reference sequence). The CDR3 covers 14 residues.

The V and J genes are TRBV11-2 and TRBJ1-1; no clear D. The CDR3 is 13 amino acids. V gave up 4 bases and J gave up 0 bases, with 6 bases separating them. Germline V gene sequence: CDR1 SGHAT, CDR2 FQNNGV. CDR3 nucleotide sequence: TGTGCCAGCAGCTACAACATGAACACTGAAGCTTTCTTT. Translated: CASSYNMNTEAFF.

Regarding this clone: The same CDR3 also results from other DNA sequences found in this sample. The chain is built from TRBV28 and TRBJ2-7; D is uncertain. The germline V and J ends were trimmed by 6 bases and 1 base, with 4 bases remaining between them. Germline V gives CDR1 MDHEN, CDR2 SYDVKM. CDR3 length equals 11 residues. CDR3 DNA: TGTGCCAGCAGCAGTTCCTACGAGCAGTACTTC. It codes for CASSSSYEQYF.

V and J are TRBV30 and TRBJ2-2; 10 nucleotides agree with TRBD2. CDR1 and CDR2 from the germline V gene are GTSNPN and SVGIG (reference sequence). V lost 3 bases to trimming and J lost 2 bases; unmatched junction nucleotides: 3. CDR3 length: 15 amino acids. CDR3 sequence reads: CAWSPSGRNTGELFF. In DNA, the CDR3 is TGTGCCTGGAGCCCTAGCGGGAGAAACACCGGGGAGCTGTTTTTT. Supplemented by reference TRBV30 and TRBJ2-2, the full variable domain reads SQTIHQWPATLVQPVGSPLSLECTVEGTSNPNLYWYRQAAGRGLQLLFYSVGIGQISSEVPQNLSASRPQDRQFILSSKKLLLSDSGFYLCAWSPSGRNTGELFFGEGSRLTVL.

The genes are TRBV5-1 and TRBJ1-2; D not resolved. The CDR3 length is 13 residues. Between the trimmed V and J ends, which lost 3 bases and 5 bases, there was a span of 11 bases. CDR1 SGHRS and CDR2 YFSETQ come from the germline V gene. The chain's CDR3 is CASSSQTGYGYTF. In DNA form, the CDR3 reads TGCGCCAGCAGCTCCCAAACGGGATATGGCTACACCTTC. Full variable domain (rest looked up from reference TRBV5-1 and TRBJ1-2): KAGVTQTPRYLIKTRGQQVTLSCSPISGHRSVSWYQQTPGQGLQFLFEYFSETQRNKGNFPGRFSGRQFSNSRSEMNVSTLELGDSALYLCASSSQTGYGYTFGSGTRLTVV.

The rearrangement links TRBV7-5 to TRBJ2-4; TRBD2, the table's D call, was not compared with the DNA. TRBV7-5 is a known pseudogene. This CDR3 comprises 15 residues. The CDR3 sequence: CARSPRGEAKNIQYF. The CDR3 DNA is TGTGCCAGAAGCCCCCGCGGGGAAGCCAAAAACATTCAGTACTTC.

The chain is built from TRBV7-9 and TRBJ2-5; 7 positions match TRBD2. Germline V CDR1 and CDR2: SEHNR, FQNEAQ (reference sequence). CDR3 length equals 15 residues. The V and J ends lost 1 base and 4 bases, in that order; junction bases with no gene match: 6. The CDR3 region is CASSLGGRAGETQYF. CDR3 in DNA: TGTGCCAGCAGCTTAGGAGGGAGGGCAGGAGAGACCCAGTACTTC.

V and J are TRBV5-6 and TRBJ2-1; 9 bases line up with TRBD2. Germline-derived CDR1 and CDR2 are SGHDT and YYEEEE. V gave up 4 bases and J gave up 3 bases; unmatched junction bases: 8. The length of the CDR3 is 16 residues. The chain's CDR3 is CASSGVAGGLYNEQFF. CDR3 coding DNA: TGTGCCAGCAGCGGAGTCGCGGGAGGGCTCTACAATGAGCAGTTCTTC. The full variable domain, completed using reference TRBV5-6 and TRBJ2-1, is DAGVTQSPTHLIKTRGQQVTLRCSPKSGHDTVSWYQQALGQGPQFIFQYYEEEERQRGNFPDRFSGHQFPNYSSELNVNALLLGDSALYLCASSGVAGGLYNEQFFGPGTRLTVL.

The chain recombines TRBV28 with TRBJ2-5, with D perhaps matching TRBD1 (6 bases). The CDR3 extends over 13 amino acids. V was clipped by 5 bases and J by 5 bases, with 12 bases between them. CDR1 is MDHEN and CDR2 is SYDVKM in the germline V gene. The CDR3 DNA reads as TGTGCCAGCAGTCCAGTAGGGGGTGAGACCCAGTACTTC. Encoded protein: CASSPVGGETQYF.

The table lists this clone with a count of one. The chain joins TRBV6-6 to TRBJ2-6, with D unclear. The germline gives CDR1 MNHNY, CDR2 SVGAGI (reference sequence). Trimming took off 4 bases at V and 1 base at J, with 11 bases between the two ends. This CDR3 comprises 16 residues. The CDR3 DNA is TGTGCCAGCAGTTGGGCCGCCGTTTCTGGGGCCAACGTCCTGACTTTC. It is translated as CASSWAAVSGANVLTF.

This clone was seen a single time. This chain links TRBV2 with TRBJ2-2, with TRBD2 matching 9 bases. V lost 2 bases, J lost 0 bases, and 7 bases stayed unmatched. The V gene's germline CDR1 is SNHLY and CDR2 FYNNEI. The CDR3 is 18 residues long. Written as DNA, the CDR3 is TGTGCCAGCAGTGAAATCAAGACTAGCGGCTCGAACACCGGGGAGCTGTTTTTT. It codes for CASSEIKTSGSNTGELFF.

The chain uses TRBV10-2 and TRBJ1-4; D perhaps matches TRBD1 (5 bases). The V gene lost 3 bases and the J gene lost 8 bases, with 16 bases spanning the gap. The CDR3 extends over 15 amino acids. Germline CDR1 reads WSHSY; CDR2 reads SAAADI. The CDR3 coding sequence is TGCGCCAGCAGTGAAACAGGAAAGGCTTACGAAAAACTGTTTTTT. Translation gives CASSETGKAYEKLFF.

This chain uses TRBV7-9 with TRBJ1-1; D is unclear. Trimming left V 5 bases short and J 6 bases short, with 10 bases between. Germline assignment: CDR1 SEHNR and CDR2 FQNEAQ (reference sequence). This CDR3 region has 12 residues. For the CDR3, the DNA is TGTGCCAGCAGCCTAATGTCCGCTGAAGCTTTCTTT. It codes for CASSLMSAEAFF.

The chain couples TRBV6-1 to TRBJ1-2, with D tentatively TRBD1 (6 bases). Germline-derived CDR1 and CDR2 are MNHNS and SASEGT. V gave up 3 bases and J gave up 5 bases, with 22 bases separating them. This CDR3 has 17 residues. The CDR3 loop reads CASSDPGGHGPVYGYTF. CDR3 DNA sequence: TGTGCCAGCAGTGACCCGGGGGGACACGGACCCGTTTATGGCTACACCTTC.

V is TRBV7-2 and J is TRBJ1-1; TRBD1 matches 10 bases. Per germline, CDR1 SGHTA and CDR2 FQGNSA. V gave up 5 bases and J gave up 3 bases; unmatched junction bases: 6. The CDR3 has 15 amino acids. For the CDR3, the DNA is TGTGCCAGCAGCCTAGACGGGACAGGGGACACTGAAGCTTTCTTT. It translates to CASSLDGTGDTEAFF.

The chain joins TRBV28 to TRBJ2-7, with D unclear. CDR1 MDHEN and CDR2 SYDVKM come from the germline V gene. The CDR3 runs to 13 residues. Trimming stripped 2 bases from V and 3 bases from J, with 8 bases between. CDR3 nucleotides: TGTGCCAGCAGTTTAGCGGTCGACTACGAGCAGTACTTC. This encodes CASSLAVDYEQYF.

On this clone itself: Other DNA sequences in the sample encode the same CDR3. The chain uses TRBV27 and TRBJ1-2; no clear D. CDR1 and CDR2 (germline): MNHEY, SMNVEV (reference sequence). This CDR3 spans 14 amino acids. With 0 bases removed from V and 2 bases from J, the gap between germline ends came to 7 bases. CDR3 in amino acids: CASSLSGSNYGYTF. In nucleotides, the CDR3 is TGTGCCAGCAGTTTATCCGGTTCCAACTATGGCTACACCTTC.

V gene TRBV30 combines with J gene TRBJ1-5; the D gene is possibly TRBD1 (6 bases). The CDR3 has 15 residues. Germline lookup yields CDR1 GTSNPN and CDR2 SVGIG (reference sequence). V lost 3 bases and J lost 5, with 17 bases in between. The DNA for the CDR3 is TGTGCCTGGAGCCGGGACACTGGATCTCATCAGCCCCAGCATTTT. The encoded protein is CAWSRDTGSHQPQHF.

This chain uses TRBV28 with TRBJ1-1; the D gene is possibly TRBD1 (5 bases). The CDR3 is 13 amino acids. Germline V gene lookup returns CDR1 MDHEN and CDR2 SYDVKM. V lost 1 base and J lost 8, with 11 bases in between. The CDR3 sequence: CASSLSSRGEAFF. CDR3 bases: TGTGCCAGCAGTTTATCTTCGCGGGGGGAAGCTTTCTTT.

J is TRBJ2-1 and V is TRBV24-1; a weak D match, TRBD1 (6 bases). Trimming cost V 4 bases and J 8 bases, with 11 bases left between them. The CDR3 spans 13 residues. Germline V gene sequence: CDR1 KGHDR, CDR2 SFDVKD. CDR3 amino acids: CATSDNRDDEQFF. The CDR3 DNA follows: TGTGCCACCAGTGACAACAGGGATGATGAGCAGTTCTTC.

This chain joins TRBV6-5 and TRBJ2-1, with D possibly matching TRBD2 (6 bases). The CDR3 loop spans 15 amino acids. Looked up from germline, CDR1 is MNHEY and CDR2 is SVGAGI. V was trimmed by 2 bases and J by 2 bases, leaving 10 bases between them. The CDR3: CASSYLGGAYNEQFF. CDR3 sequence (DNA): TGTGCCAGCAGTTACCTAGGCGGGGCCTACAATGAGCAGTTCTTC.

The V gene is TRBV6-6, the J gene TRBJ2-7; 7 bases align to TRBD1. CDR1 and CDR2 from the germline V gene are MNHNY and SVGAGI (reference sequence). V gave up 5 bases and J gave up 5 bases; unmatched junction bases: 27. There are 20 residues in the CDR3. CDR3 sequence (DNA): TGTGCCAGCAGTCAAAGGCCAGCGACAGGGAATAGGGGACAGTCCCACGAGCAGTACTTC. Its protein is CASSQRPATGNRGQSHEQYF.

V usage is TRBV11-2 and J usage is TRBJ2-2, with TRBD2 identical over 11 bases. Losses at the gene ends were 4 bases for V and 6 bases for J; bases not matched to a gene: 4. The CDR3 totals 15 residues. Per the germline V gene, CDR1 is SGHAT and CDR2 is FQNNGV. The CDR3 DNA reads as TGTGCCAGCAGCTACTATAGCGGGAGGGCCGGGGAGCTGTTTTTT. It codes for CASSYYSGRAGELFF.

The V and J genes are TRBV20-1 and TRBJ2-3, with TRBD2 matching 8 bases. Germline V gene sequence: CDR1 DFQATT, CDR2 SNEGSKA (reference sequence). V gave up 3 bases and J gave up 3 bases; unmatched junction bases: 11. This CDR3 has 16 amino acids. CDR3 bases: TGCAGTGCTAGTAATAACCGGGAGGGCCCAACAGATACGCAGTATTTT. It is translated as CSASNNREGPTDTQYF.

The chain joins TRBV28 to TRBJ1-1; D is unclear. The CDR3 has 14 residues. Trimming removed 2 bases at V and 0 bases at J, with 7 bases between. CDR1 is MDHEN and CDR2 is SYDVKM in the germline V gene. The CDR3 DNA is TGTGCCAGCAGTTTAATGCAGGTGAACACTGAAGCTTTCTTT. Translating it yields CASSLMQVNTEAFF.

V is TRBV6-5 and J is TRBJ2-1; TRBD2 agrees at 9 bases. CDR3 length: 15 residues. Per germline, CDR1 MNHEY and CDR2 SVGAGI. The V gene end was trimmed by 4 bases and the J gene end by 4 bases; junction bases not matched to a gene: 5. The CDR3 DNA follows: TGTGCCAGCAGTTTTATAGCGGGAGATTACAATGAGCAGTTCTTC. This codes for CASSFIAGDYNEQFF.

The CDR3 is CASSQAGAEQFF. DNA for the CDR3: TGCGCCAGCAGCCAAGCAGGGGCCGAGCAGTTCTTC. This rearrangement joins TRBV4-1 to TRBJ2-1, with a tentative D call TRBD1 (6 bases). Trimming removed 1 base at V and 10 bases at J, with 8 bases between. The CDR3 consists of 12 residues. Germline V lookup: CDR1 MGHRA, CDR2 YSYEKL.